Sequencing of this T cell receptor (beta chain) was carried out in a study of shared clonotypes between healthy human individuals. The CDR3 contains 14 residues. Germline V CDR1 and CDR2: SGDLS, YYNGEE. V lost 5 bases and J 2 bases, leaving 14 bases between the germline ends. General study findings and limits: A small donor pool kept down the genetic and exposure-history diversity that was represented.

Every immunoSEQ plate was one replicate of a subset's evenly spread DNA. TCRdb keeps only in-frame clones here, not all; method: immunoSEQ multiplex PCR. The sample has some 500,000 clones; 77% are singletons. Caucasian adults residing in Nashville, Tennessee made up all the donors. The unsorted samples took tens of millions of PBMCs to get genomic DNA. About this clone itself: Its antigen is currently unknown.

The sequence was collected from a woman aged 40 to 55 in good health. Some clones in this sample may be carry-over from other donors' samples. Specimen: PBMCs. The V call is TRBV9, the J call TRBJ2-7; perhaps TRBD2 as D (5 bases). CDR3 nucleotides: TGTGCCAGCAGAGCCACTAGTACCCCCTACGAGCAGTACTTC. Translating it yields CASRATSTPYEQYF.